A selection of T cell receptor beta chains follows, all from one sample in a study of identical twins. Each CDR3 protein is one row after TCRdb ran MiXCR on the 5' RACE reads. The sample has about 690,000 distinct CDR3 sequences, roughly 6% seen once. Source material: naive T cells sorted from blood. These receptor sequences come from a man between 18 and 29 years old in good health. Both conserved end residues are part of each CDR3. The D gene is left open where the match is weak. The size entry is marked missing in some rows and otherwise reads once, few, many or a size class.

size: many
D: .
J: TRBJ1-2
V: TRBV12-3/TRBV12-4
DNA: TGTGCCAGCAGTTTAGGGGCAGGGCACTATGGCTACACCTTC
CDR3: CASSLGAGHYGYTF

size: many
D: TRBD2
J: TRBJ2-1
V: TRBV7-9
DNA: TGTGCCAGCAGCCTAGGGGGACTAGCGGGAGACTACAATGAGCAGTTCTTC
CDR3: CASSLGGLAGDYNEQFF

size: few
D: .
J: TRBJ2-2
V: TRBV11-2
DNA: TGTGCCAGCAGACCCCTGAGGGCAGGCTCCACCGGGGAGCTGTTTTTT
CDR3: CASRPLRAGSTGELFF

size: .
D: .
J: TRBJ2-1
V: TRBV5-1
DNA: TGCGCCAGCACCAGGGACGAGGCCTACAATGAGCAGTTCTTC
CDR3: CASTRDEAYNEQFF

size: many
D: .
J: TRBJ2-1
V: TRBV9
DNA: TGTGCCAGCAGCGTAGATCCGGACAATGAGCAGTTCTTC
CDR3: CASSVDPDNEQFF

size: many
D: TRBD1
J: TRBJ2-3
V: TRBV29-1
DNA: TGCAGCGTGGGGAACAGGGGAACTTCGGATACGCAGTATTTT
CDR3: CSVGNRGTSDTQYF

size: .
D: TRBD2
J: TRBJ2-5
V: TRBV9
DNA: TGTGCCAGCAGCGTAGGCGCTAGCGGGGGCAGGTGGCAAGAGACCCAGTACTTC
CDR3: CASSVGASGGRWQETQYF

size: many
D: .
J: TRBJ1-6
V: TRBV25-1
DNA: TGTGCCAGCAGTGGACCGGGTCTTAATTCACCCCTCCACTTT
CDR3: CASSGPGLNSPLHF

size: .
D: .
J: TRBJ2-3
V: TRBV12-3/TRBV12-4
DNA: TGTGCCAGCAGTCCCACGGCCCTGGGAGATACGCAGTATTTT
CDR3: CASSPTALGDTQYF

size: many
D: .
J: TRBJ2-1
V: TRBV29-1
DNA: TGCAGCGGCCACCAGGGGTCCTACAATGAGCAGTTCTTC
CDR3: CSGHQGSYNEQFF

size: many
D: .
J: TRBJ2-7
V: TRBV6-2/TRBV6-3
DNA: TGTGCCAGCAGTTACGGGACGTACCCGAGTCCCTACGAGCAGTACTTC
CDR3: CASSYGTYPSPYEQYF

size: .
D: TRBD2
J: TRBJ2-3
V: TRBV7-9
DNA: TGTGCCAGCAGCGCCGGACTAGCCCGACTAGATACGCAGTATTTT
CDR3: CASSAGLARLDTQYF

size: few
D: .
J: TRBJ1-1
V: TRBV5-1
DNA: TGCGCCAGCAGCCCCACAACAGGGATGAACACTGAAGCTTTCTTT
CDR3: CASSPTTGMNTEAFF